Presented here are 5 T cell receptor beta chains from one specimen sequenced in a study of OX40 agonist ivuxolimab in advanced cancers. The data were produced by immunoSEQ multiplex PCR, yet TCRdb's version contains in-frame clones alone and is incomplete. Of about 90,000 clones in the sample, roughly 91% are singletons; the top ten hold around 0.35%. Here the sequenced sample was CD4+ or CD8+ T cells sorted from blood, taken in a trial of the OX40 agonist ivuxolimab. All receptors come from an adult with an advanced solid tumor such as melanoma, head and neck, liver or kidney cancer.

This rearrangement joins TRBV18 to TRBJ2-3; D gene uncertain. This CDR3 contains 14 residues. Trimming cost V 6 bases and J 0 bases, with 10 bases left between them. The germline CDR1 and CDR2 sequences are KGHSH and LQKENI. CDR3 protein: CASSASASTDTQYF. In DNA, the CDR3 is TGTGCCAGCTCCGCCTCAGCTAGCACAGATACGCAGTATTTT. The whole variable domain, remainder taken from reference TRBV18 and TRBJ2-3, is NAGVMQNPRHLVRRRGQEARLRCSPMKGHSHVYWYRQLPEEGLKFMVYLQKENIIDESGMPKERFSAEFPKEGPSILRIQQVVRGDSAAYFCASSASASTDTQYFGPGTRLTVL.

The V and J genes are TRBV28 and TRBJ1-2; D is unresolved. V shed 6 bases and J shed 4 bases, with 12 bases lying between them. Germline V lookup: CDR1 MDHEN, CDR2 SYDVKM. CDR3 length: 13 residues. The DNA of the CDR3 is TGTGCCAGCAGACCTACATCTAGCTATGGCTACACCTTC. Translated, it gives CASRPTSSYGYTF.

This chain links TRBV9 with TRBJ2-1; TRBD2 matches at 10 bases. The length of the CDR3 is 18 residues. Germline assignment: CDR1 SGDLS and CDR2 YYNGEE. Trimming removed 4 bases from V and 4 bases from J; junction bases left unmatched: 14. In DNA, the CDR3 is TGTGCCAGCAGCAGCGAGGTCGGGAGGACTAGCGGTTACAATGAGCAGTTCTTC. Protein: CASSSEVGRTSGYNEQFF.

The chain recombines TRBV4-3 with TRBJ1-1; possible D gene TRBD1, 5 bases. The CDR3 loop spans 14 amino acids. Trimming took 1 base from V and 6 from J, leaving 12 bases between them. Germline V CDR1 and CDR2: LGHNA, YSLEER. The chain's CDR3 is CASSQAGGRAEAFF. In DNA form, the CDR3 reads TGCGCCAGCAGCCAAGCCGGGGGAAGGGCTGAAGCTTTCTTT.

V usage is TRBV6-5 and J usage is TRBJ2-7; 10 nucleotides match TRBD1. V lost 4 bases and J lost 6; bases outside the gene matches: 6. CDR1 and CDR2 (germline): MNHEY, SVGAGI. The length of the CDR3 is 14 residues. The CDR3 bases are TGTGCCAGCAGTTCCGGGACAGGGGTATTCGAGCAGTACTTC. Amino acid sequence: CASSSGTGVFEQYF.